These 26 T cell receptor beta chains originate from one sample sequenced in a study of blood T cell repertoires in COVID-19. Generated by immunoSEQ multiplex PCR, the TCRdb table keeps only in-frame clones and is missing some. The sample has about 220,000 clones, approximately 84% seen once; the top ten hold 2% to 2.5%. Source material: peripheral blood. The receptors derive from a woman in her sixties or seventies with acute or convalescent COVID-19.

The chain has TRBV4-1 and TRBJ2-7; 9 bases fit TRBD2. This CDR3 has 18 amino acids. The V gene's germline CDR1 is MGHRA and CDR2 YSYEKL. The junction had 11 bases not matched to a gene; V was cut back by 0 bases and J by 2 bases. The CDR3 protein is CASSQEQRGASGTYEQYF. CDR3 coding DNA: TGCGCCAGCAGCCAAGAGCAACGCGGGGCTAGCGGGACCTACGAGCAGTACTTC.

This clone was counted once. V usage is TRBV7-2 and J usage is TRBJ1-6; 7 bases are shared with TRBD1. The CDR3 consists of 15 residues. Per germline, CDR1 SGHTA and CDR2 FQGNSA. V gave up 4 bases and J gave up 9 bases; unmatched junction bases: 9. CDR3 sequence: CASSSQTGSSSPLHF. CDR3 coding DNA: TGTGCCAGCAGCTCTCAGACAGGGTCGAGTTCACCCCTCCACTTT.

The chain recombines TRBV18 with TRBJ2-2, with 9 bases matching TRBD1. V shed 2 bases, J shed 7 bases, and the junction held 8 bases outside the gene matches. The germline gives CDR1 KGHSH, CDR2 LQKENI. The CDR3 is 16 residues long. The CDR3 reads CASSPSRTGVGGELFF. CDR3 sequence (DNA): TGTGCCAGCTCACCATCAAGGACAGGGGTCGGCGGGGAGCTGTTTTTT.

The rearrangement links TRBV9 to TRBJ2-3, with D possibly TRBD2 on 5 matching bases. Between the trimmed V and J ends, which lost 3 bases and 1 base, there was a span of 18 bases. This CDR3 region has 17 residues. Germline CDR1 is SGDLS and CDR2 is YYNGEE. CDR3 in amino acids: CASSASESSSGTDTQYF. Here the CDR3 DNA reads TGTGCCAGCAGCGCATCGGAGTCTAGCTCTGGCACAGATACGCAGTATTTT.

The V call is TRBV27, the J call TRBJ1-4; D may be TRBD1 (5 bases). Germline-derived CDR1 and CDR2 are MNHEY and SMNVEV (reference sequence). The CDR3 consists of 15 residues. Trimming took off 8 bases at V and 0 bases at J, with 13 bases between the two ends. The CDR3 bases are TGTGCCAGCGGAAGGGGAATGGCAACTAATGAAAAACTGTTTTTT. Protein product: CASGRGMATNEKLFF. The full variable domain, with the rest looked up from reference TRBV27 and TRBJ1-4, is EAQVTQNPRYLITVTGKKLTVTCSQNMNHEYMSWYRQDPGLGLRQIYYSMNVEVTDKGDVPEGYKVSRKEKRNFPLILESPSPNQTSLYFCASGRGMATNEKLFFGSGTQLSVL.

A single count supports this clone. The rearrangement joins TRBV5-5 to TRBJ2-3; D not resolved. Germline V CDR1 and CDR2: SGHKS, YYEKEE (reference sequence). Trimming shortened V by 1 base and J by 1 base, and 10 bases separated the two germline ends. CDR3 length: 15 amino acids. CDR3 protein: CASSLLAVGTDTQYF. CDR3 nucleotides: TGTGCCAGCAGCTTGTTAGCTGTTGGCACAGATACGCAGTATTTT.

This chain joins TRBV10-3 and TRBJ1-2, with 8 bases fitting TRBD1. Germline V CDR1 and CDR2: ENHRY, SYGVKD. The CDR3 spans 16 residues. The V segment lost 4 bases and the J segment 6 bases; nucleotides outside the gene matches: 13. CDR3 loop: CAISGSQGAKRDGYTF. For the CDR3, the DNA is TGTGCCATCAGTGGATCGCAGGGGGCTAAGCGGGATGGCTACACCTTC.

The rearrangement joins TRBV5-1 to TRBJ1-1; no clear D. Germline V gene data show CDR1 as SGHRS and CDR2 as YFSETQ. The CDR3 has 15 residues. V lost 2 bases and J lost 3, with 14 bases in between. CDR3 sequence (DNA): TGCGCCAGCAGCTTTGACGGGAGGAAATACACTGAAGCTTTCTTT. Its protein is CASSFDGRKYTEAFF.

The DNA of the CDR3 is TGTGCCAGCAGCTCCGGGACTCTTGGAGGAGGCTACACCTTC. Translating gives CASSSGTLGGGYTF. This chain joins TRBV7-9 and TRBJ1-2; D might be TRBD1 (5 bases). This CDR3 region has 14 residues. V lost 4 bases to trimming and J lost 8 bases, with 17 bases between them. Germline lookup yields CDR1 SEHNR and CDR2 FQNEAQ (reference sequence).

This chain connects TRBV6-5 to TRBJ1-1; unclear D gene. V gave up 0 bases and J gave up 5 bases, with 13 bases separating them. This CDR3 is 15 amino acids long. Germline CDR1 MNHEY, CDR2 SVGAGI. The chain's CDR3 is CASSYSGNPGTEAFF. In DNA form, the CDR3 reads TGTGCCAGCAGTTACTCAGGCAACCCGGGGACTGAAGCTTTCTTT.

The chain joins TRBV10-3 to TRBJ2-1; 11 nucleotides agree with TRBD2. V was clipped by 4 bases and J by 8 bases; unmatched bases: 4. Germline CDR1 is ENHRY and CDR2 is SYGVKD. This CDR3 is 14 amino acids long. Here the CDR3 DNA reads TGTGCCATCAGTGGACTAGCGGGGTCCGATGAGCAGTTCTTC. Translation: CAISGLAGSDEQFF.

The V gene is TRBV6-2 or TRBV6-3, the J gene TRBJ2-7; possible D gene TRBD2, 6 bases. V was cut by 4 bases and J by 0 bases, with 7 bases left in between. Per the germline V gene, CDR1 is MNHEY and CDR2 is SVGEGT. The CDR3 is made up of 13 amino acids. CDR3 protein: CASSWEASYEQYF. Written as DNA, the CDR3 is TGTGCCAGCAGTTGGGAGGCCTCCTACGAGCAGTACTTC.

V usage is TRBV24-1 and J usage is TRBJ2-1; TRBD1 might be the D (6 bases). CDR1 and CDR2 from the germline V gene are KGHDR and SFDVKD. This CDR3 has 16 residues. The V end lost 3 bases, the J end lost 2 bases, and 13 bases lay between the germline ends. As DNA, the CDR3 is TGTGCCACCAGTGATATACCGGGACAAGCCTACAATGAGCAGTTCTTC. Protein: CATSDIPGQAYNEQFF.

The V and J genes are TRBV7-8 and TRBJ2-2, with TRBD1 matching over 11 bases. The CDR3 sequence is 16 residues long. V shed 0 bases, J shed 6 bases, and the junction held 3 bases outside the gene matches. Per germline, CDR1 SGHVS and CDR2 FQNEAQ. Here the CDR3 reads CASSLAGTGGSGELFF. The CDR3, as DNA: TGTGCCAGCAGCTTAGCCGGGACAGGGGGGTCCGGGGAGCTGTTTTTT.

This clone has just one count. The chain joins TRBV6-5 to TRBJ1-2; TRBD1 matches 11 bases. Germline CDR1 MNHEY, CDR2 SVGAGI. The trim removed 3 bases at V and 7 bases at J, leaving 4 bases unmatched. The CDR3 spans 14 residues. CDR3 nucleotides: TGTGCCAGCAGTTATGGGACAGGGGGGGGTGGCTACACCTTC. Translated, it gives CASSYGTGGGGYTF.

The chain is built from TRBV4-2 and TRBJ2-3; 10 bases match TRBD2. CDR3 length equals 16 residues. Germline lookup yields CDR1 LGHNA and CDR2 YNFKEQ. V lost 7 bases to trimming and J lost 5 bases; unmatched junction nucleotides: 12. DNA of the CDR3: TGTGCCAGCACCAGTAGCGGGGGGCCTCTGGGAGATACGCAGTATTTT. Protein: CASTSSGGPLGDTQYF.

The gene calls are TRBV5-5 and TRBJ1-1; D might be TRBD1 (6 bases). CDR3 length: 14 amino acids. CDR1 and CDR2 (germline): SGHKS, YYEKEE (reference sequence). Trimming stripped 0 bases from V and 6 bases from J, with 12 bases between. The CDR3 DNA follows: TGTGCCAGCAGCTTGGTACAGGGAGCCCCTGAAGCTTTCTTT. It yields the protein CASSLVQGAPEAFF. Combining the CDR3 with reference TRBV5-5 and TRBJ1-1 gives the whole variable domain DAGVTQSPTHLIKTRGQQVTLRCSPISGHKSVSWYQQVLGQGPQFIFQYYEKEERGRGNFPDRFSARQFPNYSSELNVNALLLGDSALYLCASSLVQGAPEAFFGQGTRLTVV.

The CDR3 sequence: CASSPRAGRQLNEKLFF. CDR3 coding DNA: TGTGCCAGCAGCCCCAGGGCCGGCCGGCAACTTAATGAAAAACTGTTTTTT. V gene TRBV7-2 combines with J gene TRBJ1-4, with D possibly being TRBD1 (5 bases). The length of the CDR3 is 17 residues. Germline-derived CDR1 and CDR2 are SGHTA and FQGNSA. Deletions cut 5 bases from V and 4 bases from J, with 20 bases between.

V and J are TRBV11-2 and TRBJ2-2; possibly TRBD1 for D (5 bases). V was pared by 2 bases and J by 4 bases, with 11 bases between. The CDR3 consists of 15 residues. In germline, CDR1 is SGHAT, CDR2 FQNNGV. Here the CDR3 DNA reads TGTGCCAGCAGCTTACAGGGCGTTAGCACCGGGGAGCTGTTTTTT. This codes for CASSLQGVSTGELFF.

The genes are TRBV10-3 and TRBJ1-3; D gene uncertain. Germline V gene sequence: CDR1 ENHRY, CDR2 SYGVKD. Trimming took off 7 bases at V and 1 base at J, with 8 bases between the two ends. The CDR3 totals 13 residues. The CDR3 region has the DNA TGTGCCATCATGGGGAGATCTGGAAACACCATATATTTT. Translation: CAIMGRSGNTIYF.

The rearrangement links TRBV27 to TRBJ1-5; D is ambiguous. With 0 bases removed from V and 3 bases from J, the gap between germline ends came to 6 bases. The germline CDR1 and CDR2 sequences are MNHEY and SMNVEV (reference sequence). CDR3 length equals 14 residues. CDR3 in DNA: TGTGCCAGCAGTTTATCCTACGCCAATCAGCCCCAGCATTTT. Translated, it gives CASSLSYANQPQHF.

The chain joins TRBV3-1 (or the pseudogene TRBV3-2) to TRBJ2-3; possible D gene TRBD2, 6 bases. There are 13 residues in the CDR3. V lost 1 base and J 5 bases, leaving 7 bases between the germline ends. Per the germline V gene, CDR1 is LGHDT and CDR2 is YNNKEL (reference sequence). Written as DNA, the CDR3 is TGTGCCAGCAGCCAAGGCGGGATAGATACGCAGTATTTT. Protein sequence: CASSQGGIDTQYF.

The CDR3 DNA sequence: TGTGCCAGCAGCCGGGTCTCTGGAAACACCATATATTTT. This sequence encodes CASSRVSGNTIYF. The rearrangement joins TRBV7-9 to TRBJ1-3; D is unclear. This CDR3 comprises 13 residues. Germline V gene lookup returns CDR1 SEHNR and CDR2 FQNEAQ (reference sequence). The germline V and J ends were trimmed by 5 bases and 0 bases, with 5 bases remaining between them.

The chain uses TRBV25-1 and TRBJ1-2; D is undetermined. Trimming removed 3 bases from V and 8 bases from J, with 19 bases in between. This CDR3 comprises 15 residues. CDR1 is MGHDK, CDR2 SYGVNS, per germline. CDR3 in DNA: TGTGCCAGCAGTGATGTAATTGGAGACCATCGAGGCTACACCTTC. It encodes CASSDVIGDHRGYTF.

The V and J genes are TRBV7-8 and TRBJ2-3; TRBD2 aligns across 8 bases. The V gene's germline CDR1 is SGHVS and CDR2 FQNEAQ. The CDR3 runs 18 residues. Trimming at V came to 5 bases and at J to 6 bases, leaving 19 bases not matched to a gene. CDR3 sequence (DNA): TGTGCCAGCAGCCGAGGGCTTCGGCAAGCGGGGGCGGCGGATACGCAGTATTTT. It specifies CASSRGLRQAGAADTQYF.

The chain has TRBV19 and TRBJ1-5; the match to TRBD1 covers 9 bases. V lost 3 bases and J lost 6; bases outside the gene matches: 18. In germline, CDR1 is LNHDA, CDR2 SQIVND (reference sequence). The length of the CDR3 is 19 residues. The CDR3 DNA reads TGTGCCAGTAGTATGTGGACAGGGGCTTCGAAGTGGGTATCTCAGCCCCAGCATTTT. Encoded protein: CASSMWTGASKWVSQPQHF. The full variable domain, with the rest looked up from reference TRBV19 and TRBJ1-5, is DGGITQSPKYLFRKEGQNVTLSCEQNLNHDAMYWYRQDPGQGLRLIYYSQIVNDFQKGDIAEGYSVSREKKESFPLTVTSAQKNPTAFYLCASSMWTGASKWVSQPQHFGDGTRLSIL.